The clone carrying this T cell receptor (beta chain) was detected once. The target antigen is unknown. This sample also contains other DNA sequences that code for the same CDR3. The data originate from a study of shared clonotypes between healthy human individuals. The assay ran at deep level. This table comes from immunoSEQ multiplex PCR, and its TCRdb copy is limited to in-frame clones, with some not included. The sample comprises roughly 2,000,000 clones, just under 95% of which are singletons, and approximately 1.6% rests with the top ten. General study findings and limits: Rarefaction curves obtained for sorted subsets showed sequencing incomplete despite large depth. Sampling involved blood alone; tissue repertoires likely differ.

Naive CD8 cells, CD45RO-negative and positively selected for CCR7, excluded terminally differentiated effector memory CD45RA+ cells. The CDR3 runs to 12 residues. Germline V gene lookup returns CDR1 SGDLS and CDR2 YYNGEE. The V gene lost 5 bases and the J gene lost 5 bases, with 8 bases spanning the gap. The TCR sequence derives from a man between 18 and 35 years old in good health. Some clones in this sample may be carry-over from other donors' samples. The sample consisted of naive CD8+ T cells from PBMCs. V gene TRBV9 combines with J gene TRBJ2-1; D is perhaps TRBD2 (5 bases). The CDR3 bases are TGTGCCAGCAGTCTCGGGGACAATGAGCAGTTCTTC. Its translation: CASSLGDNEQFF.